Below are 27 T cell receptor beta chains sequenced from a single sample in a study of molecular identifiers for immune sequencing clone quantification. TCRdb itself ran the PCR reads through MiXCR, one entry per CDR3 protein. This table has about 640,000 distinct CDR3 sequences, 15% to 20% appearing once. The sequencing sample was made of naive CD8+ T cells from blood, with Jurkat cell RNA spiked in. Subset defined: FACS-sorted CD8+CD4-CCR7+CD45RA+ naive T cells. Receptors originate from a human donor in good health. Some libraries in this study had Jurkat cell RNA spiked in.

The chain carries TRBV15 and TRBJ2-5; D is unclear. CDR3 size: 13 residues. V lost 1 base, J lost 10 bases, and 13 bases lay in between. Germline CDR1 LNHNV, CDR2 YYDKDF (reference sequence). The DNA of the CDR3 is TGTGCCACCAGCAGAGCGGACGGCCCCGGCCAGTACTTC. Translated, it gives CATSRADGPGQYF.

This clonotype showed up many times. V and J are TRBV12-3 or TRBV12-4 and TRBJ1-1; unclear D gene. The CDR3 totals 14 residues. V was shortened by 2 bases and J by 4 bases, with 11 bases between the two germline ends. CDR3 in DNA: TGTGCCAGCAGTTTAATATCGGGTGGCACTGAAGCTTTCTTT. Protein sequence: CASSLISGGTEAFF.

This clonotype was detected ten times or more. This chain connects TRBV9 to TRBJ2-3; TRBD1 is a possible D gene (6 bases). V lost 4 bases and J 2 bases, leaving 23 bases between the germline ends. The CDR3 extends over 18 amino acids. Germline V gene data show CDR1 as SGDLS and CDR2 as YYNGEE. CDR3 region: CASSKTTGFMTHTDTQYF. The CDR3 DNA is TGTGCCAGCAGCAAAACCACAGGGTTCATGACACACACAGATACGCAGTATTTT.

This clonotype occurred a few times. The V and J genes are TRBV19 and TRBJ2-1; D is perhaps TRBD1 (5 bases). This CDR3 region has 13 residues. Trimming pared 4 bases from V and 8 bases from J, leaving 12 bases between. Germline CDR1 and CDR2: LNHDA and SQIVND (reference sequence). This chain's CDR3 is CASSTYLGDEQFF. As DNA, the CDR3 is TGTGCCAGTAGTACCTACTTAGGGGATGAGCAGTTCTTC. The full variable domain, its missing parts supplied by reference TRBV19 and TRBJ2-1, is DGGITQSPKYLFRKEGQNVTLSCEQNLNHDAMYWYRQDPGQGLRLIYYSQIVNDFQKGDIAEGYSVSREKKESFPLTVTSAQKNPTAFYLCASSTYLGDEQFFGPGTRLTVL.

This clonotype was counted between two and nine times. One end of the junction varies from germline; a read error may be responsible. The chain couples TRBV24-1 to TRBJ2-1; 8 nucleotides agree with TRBD1. Germline values: CDR1 KGHDR, CDR2 SFDVKD. The CDR3 contains 14 residues. CDR3 in DNA: TGTGCCGCCAGTGATTGGGGGACAGGCAATGAGCAGTTCTTC. This sequence encodes CAASDWGTGNEQFF.

As DNA, the CDR3 is TGTGCCAGCAGTCGGAGAAGACAGGGGGCAGCAGAGACCCAGTACTTC. Its protein is CASSRRRQGAAETQYF. The chain uses TRBV6-7 and TRBJ2-5, with TRBD1 identical over 10 bases. TRBV6-7 is an open reading frame whose function is uncertain. V lost 5 bases, J lost 4 bases, and 10 bases stayed unmatched. The CDR3 spans 16 residues.

This chain uses TRBV4-3 with TRBJ1-1; no definite D call. The germline V gene encodes CDR1 LGHNA and CDR2 YSLEER. The ends were cut back, 0 bases at V and 3 bases at J, with 11 bases in the middle. The CDR3 has 15 amino acids. The CDR3 protein is CASSQEGRQDTEAFF. The CDR3 coding sequence is TGCGCCAGCAGCCAAGAGGGCCGACAAGACACTGAAGCTTTCTTT.

This clonotype was counted between two and nine times. The chain uses TRBV28 and TRBJ1-1, with 7 bases lining up with TRBD1. The CDR3 loop spans 17 amino acids. With V trimmed by 5 bases and J by 3 bases, 15 bases remained unmatched. CDR1 is MDHEN, CDR2 SYDVKM, per germline. The CDR3 reads CASSLLPGQLLDTEAFF. The CDR3 coding sequence is TGTGCCAGCAGTCTGTTGCCGGGACAGCTCTTGGACACTGAAGCTTTCTTT.

In its sample, this clonotype was seen many times. The V gene is TRBV7-9, the J gene TRBJ2-2; no reliable D call. CDR1 is SEHNR, CDR2 FQNEAQ, per germline (reference sequence). The CDR3 is made up of 16 amino acids. Trimming cost V 6 bases and J 1 base, with 15 bases left between them. As DNA, the CDR3 is TGTGCCAGCAGTCCCCTTCAGGTTATGAACACCGGGGAGCTGTTTTTT. Residues: CASSPLQVMNTGELFF.

The sample holds a few counts of this clonotype. V usage is TRBV13 and J usage is TRBJ2-7; tentatively, D is TRBD1 (5 bases). The CDR3 sequence is 12 residues long. Trimming cost V 5 bases and J 5 bases, with 10 bases left between them. Germline lookup yields CDR1 PRHDT and CDR2 FYEKMQ (reference sequence). Written as DNA, the CDR3 is TGTGCCAGCAGCCGCGAGACAGACGAGCAGTACTTC. It codes for CASSRETDEQYF.

The CDR3 loop is CASSYFRSRTDTQYF. DNA for the CDR3: TGTGCCAGCAGTTACTTTAGGTCCCGCACAGATACGCAGTATTTT. V usage is TRBV6-5 and J usage is TRBJ2-3; no firm D call. The CDR3 is made up of 15 amino acids. The V gene's germline CDR1 is MNHEY and CDR2 SVGAGI. The V end was cut by 1 base, the J end by 1 base, with 9 bases between.

The V call is TRBV14, the J call TRBJ2-1; maybe TRBD1 (6 bases). The CDR3 is made up of 16 amino acids. CDR1 and CDR2 from the germline V gene are SGHDN and FVKESK. The germline V and J ends were trimmed by 3 bases and 8 bases, with 20 bases remaining between them. Here the CDR3 DNA reads TGTGCCAGCAGCCACCGGACAGACGGCTTCTATGATGAGCAGTTCTTC. Translated, it gives CASSHRTDGFYDEQFF.

This clonotype was detected ten times or more. The chain is built from TRBV7-9 and TRBJ2-7; 10 bases fit TRBD2. V lost 4 bases, J lost 3 bases, and 15 bases stayed unmatched. The CDR3 consists of 18 residues. Looked up from germline, CDR1 is SEHNR and CDR2 is FQNEAQ (reference sequence). The CDR3 region has the DNA TGTGCCAGCAGCTCTAGGGCACTAGCGGGAATCGGGGGCTACGAGCAGTACTTC. This codes for CASSSRALAGIGGYEQYF.

This clonotype came up many times. This rearrangement joins TRBV25-1 to TRBJ1-1; a possible D gene is TRBD1 (5 bases). Germline assignment: CDR1 MGHDK and CDR2 SYGVNS. V was trimmed by 2 bases and J by 3 bases, leaving 13 bases between them. The CDR3 consists of 15 residues. CDR3 nucleotides: TGTGCCAGCAGTGAAGACTATACAGGACACACTGAAGCTTTCTTT. Encoded protein: CASSEDYTGHTEAFF.

This clonotype was detected ten times or more. The chain joins TRBV29-1 to TRBJ1-2; unclear D gene. In germline, CDR1 is SQVTM, CDR2 ANQGSEA. CDR3 size: 13 residues. The ends were cut back, 2 bases at V and 3 bases at J, with 10 bases in the middle. The CDR3 DNA reads as TGCAGCGTTGAATCCACGCGTTACTATGGCTACACCTTC. Protein: CSVESTRYYGYTF.

The rearrangement joins TRBV29-1 to TRBJ2-7, with 11 bases lining up with TRBD2. CDR1 is SQVTM, CDR2 ANQGSEA, per germline. Losses at the gene ends were 5 bases for V and 5 bases for J; bases not matched to a gene: 5. The length of the CDR3 is 13 residues. The CDR3 spells CSVTLAGAHEQYF. The CDR3 DNA sequence: TGCAGCGTTACACTAGCGGGGGCCCACGAGCAGTACTTC.

This clonotype was seen at least ten times. V usage is TRBV19 and J usage is TRBJ2-1; weak D call: TRBD2 (5 bases). This CDR3 region has 14 residues. V lost 6 bases and J lost 7, with 16 bases in between. Germline values: CDR1 LNHDA, CDR2 SQIVND (reference sequence). The CDR3 nucleotides read TGTGCCAGTAGGCCCGGGCCCACGGGGAATGAGCAGTTCTTC. Its protein is CASRPGPTGNEQFF.

Many counts were recorded for this clonotype. This sequence joins TRBV20-1 and TRBJ1-5; D might be TRBD1 (5 bases). The CDR3 extends over 14 amino acids. V dropped 4 bases and J dropped 0 bases, with 10 bases sitting between them. Looked up from germline, CDR1 is DFQATT and CDR2 is SNEGSKA (reference sequence). The CDR3, as DNA: TGCAGTGCTAAAGACAGTAATAGCAATCAGCCCCAGCATTTT. This sequence encodes CSAKDSNSNQPQHF.

Many counts were recorded for this clonotype. The chain is built from TRBV25-1 and TRBJ2-7; 7 positions match TRBD1. The germline V gene has CDR1 MGHDK and CDR2 SYGVNS. The ends lost 3 bases at V and 4 bases at J; junction bases unmatched: 9. This CDR3 has 15 residues. DNA for the CDR3: TGTGCCAGCAGTGATTCGGGGACAGCGCCTTACGAGCAGTACTTC. It specifies CASSDSGTAPYEQYF.

A note on this clonotype: Given a much more abundant clone one base away, this may be a read error. The V call is TRBV4-3, the J call TRBJ2-1; 7 nucleotides line up with TRBD2. V trimming: 0 bases; J trimming: 10 bases; junction bases outside the gene matches: 18. The CDR3 has 18 amino acids. Germline V lookup: CDR1 LGHNA, CDR2 YSLEER. In DNA, the CDR3 is TGCGCCAGCAGCCAAGACCCCTTAACCGGCGGGAGTAGGAAGGAGCAGTTCTTC. Residues: CASSQDPLTGGSRKEQFF.

There are a few counts of this clonotype. The chain has TRBV4-1 and TRBJ2-7; 10 positions match TRBD2. The junction had 16 bases not matched to a gene; V was cut back by 3 bases and J by 5 bases. This CDR3 comprises 18 residues. The germline CDR1 and CDR2 sequences are MGHRA and YSYEKL. CDR3: CASSQTRGTSVIGHEQYF. The CDR3 bases are TGCGCCAGCAGCCAGACCCGGGGGACTAGCGTGATTGGCCACGAGCAGTACTTC.

This clonotype has ten or more counts. V gene TRBV19 combines with J gene TRBJ2-6, with a possible D match to TRBD1 (6 bases). This CDR3 has 18 residues. CDR1 and CDR2 from the germline V gene are LNHDA and SQIVND (reference sequence). The V gene lost 7 bases and the J gene lost 0 bases, with 19 bases spanning the gap. CDR3 loop: CASTTRSGQLSGANVLTF. The CDR3 DNA follows: TGTGCCAGTACCACACGATCCGGACAGCTCTCTGGGGCCAACGTCCTGACTTTC.

The sample holds a few counts of this clonotype. The chain has TRBV2 and TRBJ1-3; D might be TRBD1 (6 bases). Germline-derived CDR1 and CDR2 are SNHLY and FYNNEI. The V end was cut by 7 bases, the J end by 0 bases, with 10 bases between. The CDR3 sequence is 14 residues long. CDR3 DNA: TGTGCCAGCACCGAGGGGGGCTCTGGAAACACCATATATTTT. Translation: CASTEGGSGNTIYF.

This clonotype was recorded at least ten times. This rearrangement joins TRBV5-6 to TRBJ2-7, with 9 nucleotides matching TRBD1. The length of the CDR3 is 17 residues. Germline assignment: CDR1 SGHDT and CDR2 YYEEEE. V trimming: 2 bases; J trimming: 3 bases; junction bases outside the gene matches: 12. The CDR3 here is CASSLIGLDRGLYEQYF. In DNA form, the CDR3 reads TGTGCCAGCAGCTTAATAGGCCTGGACAGGGGACTCTACGAGCAGTACTTC.

This clonotype was recorded many times. The chain is built from TRBV12-3 or TRBV12-4 and TRBJ2-1, with TRBD2 matching 10 bases. Trimming removed 4 bases from V and 8 bases from J; junction bases left unmatched: 5. There are 14 residues in the CDR3. In DNA, the CDR3 is TGTGCCAGCAGTTCGGGACTAGCGATCGATGAGCAGTTCTTC. This codes for CASSSGLAIDEQFF.

The chain uses TRBV19 and TRBJ2-5, with 10 nucleotides matching TRBD2. Trimming at V came to 4 bases and at J to 3 bases, leaving 2 bases not matched to a gene. This CDR3 is built from 14 residues. The V gene's germline CDR1 is LNHDA and CDR2 SQIVND (reference sequence). CDR3 sequence (DNA): TGTGCCAGTAGTACTAGCGGGAGTAAAGAGACCCAGTACTTC. Translated, it gives CASSTSGSKETQYF.

Turning to this clonotype: A much larger clone lies a single base off, so this may be a read error. This sequence joins TRBV18 and TRBJ2-7, with TRBD2 identical over 8 bases. The germline CDR1 and CDR2 sequences are KGHSH and LQKENI. The ends lost 3 bases at V and 3 bases at J; junction bases unmatched: 10. The CDR3 totals 16 residues. CDR3 in amino acids: CASSPNPELADYEQYF. Here the CDR3 DNA reads TGTGCCAGCTCACCTAACCCGGAACTAGCGGACTACGAGCAGTACTTC.